A single sample gave rise to the 16 T cell receptor beta chains below, sequenced in a study of CD8 T cells in ankylosing spondylitis. TCRdb independently ran MiXCR on the 5' RACE reads; one entry per CDR3 protein. The sample includes approximately 250,000 distinct CDR3 sequences, roughly a quarter of them seen just once. The specimen sequenced was blood, either unsorted or a sorted T cell fraction (not recorded which). The receptors derive from a male donor with ankylosing spondylitis or in good health (not recorded which).

This rearrangement joins TRBV12-3 or TRBV12-4 to TRBJ2-7; D gene unclear. The CDR3 sequence is 15 residues long. V was pared by 3 bases and J by 6 bases, with 18 bases between. CDR3 sequence reads: CASSFSPKGNGEQYF. The DNA for the CDR3 is TGTGCCAGCAGTTTTTCCCCCAAGGGCAACGGCGAGCAGTACTTC.

The gene calls are TRBV20-1 and TRBJ2-2, with a tentative D call TRBD2 (6 bases). Germline values: CDR1 DFQATT, CDR2 SNEGSKA (reference sequence). The CDR3 length is 15 residues. Trimming pared 3 bases from V and 1 base from J, leaving 12 bases between. The CDR3 DNA reads as TGCAGTGCTAGTTTGGGACTGATGAACACCGGGGAGCTGTTTTTT. Protein product: CSASLGLMNTGELFF.

This sequence joins TRBV10-3 and TRBJ2-1; D call uncertain. CDR1 ENHRY and CDR2 SYGVKD come from the germline V gene. The CDR3 runs 12 residues. Trimming took 5 bases from V and 9 from J, leaving 11 bases between them. This CDR3 reads CAISKTDGEQFF. The CDR3 DNA is TGTGCCATCAGTAAGACCGACGGTGAGCAGTTCTTC.

This clonotype was seen at least ten times. The chain is built from TRBV5-6 and TRBJ1-6; possible D gene TRBD1, 5 bases. This CDR3 has 14 amino acids. Germline CDR1 SGHDT, CDR2 YYEEEE. Trimming took off 0 bases at V and 7 bases at J, with 8 bases between the two ends. CDR3 residues: CASSLGWGNSPLHF. For the CDR3, the DNA is TGTGCCAGCAGCTTGGGGTGGGGGAATTCACCCCTCCACTTT.

The chain uses TRBV20-1 and TRBJ2-3; possibly TRBD1 or TRBD2 for D (6 bases each). The germline gives CDR1 DFQATT, CDR2 SNEGSKA (reference sequence). The CDR3 extends over 13 amino acids. Deletions cut 5 bases from V and 2 bases from J, with 11 bases between. This chain's CDR3 is CSAGGRATDTQYF. The CDR3 region has the DNA TGCAGTGCTGGGGGGCGGGCCACAGATACGCAGTATTTT.

Ten or more counts support this clonotype. The rearrangement links TRBV3-1 to TRBJ2-3, with TRBD2 identical over 7 bases. Germline V gene sequence: CDR1 LGHDT, CDR2 YNNKEL (reference sequence). With V trimmed by 4 bases and J by 0 bases, 4 bases remained unmatched. CDR3 length equals 15 residues. CDR3 protein: CASSLGTKSTDTQYF. The CDR3 nucleotides are TGTGCCAGCAGCCTAGGGACTAAGAGCACAGATACGCAGTATTTT.

In this sample, this clonotype turned up a few times. The V gene is TRBV12-3 or TRBV12-4, the J gene TRBJ2-2; D gene uncertain. The CDR3 has 12 residues. V was shortened by 3 bases and J by 7 bases, with 6 bases between the two germline ends. The CDR3, as DNA: TGTGCCAGCAGTTTTTGGGTCGGGGAGCTGTTTTTT. Protein product: CASSFWVGELFF.

The J gene is TRBJ2-7, the V gene TRBV29-1, with D possibly matching TRBD2 (5 bases). V was cut by 4 bases and J by 5 bases, with 9 bases left in between. The CDR3 extends over 11 amino acids. Germline-derived CDR1 and CDR2 are SQVTM and ANQGSEA. CDR3 amino acids: CSVGSGNEQYF. The CDR3 nucleotides are TGCAGCGTTGGGTCCGGGAACGAGCAGTACTTC.

The gene calls are TRBV12-3 or TRBV12-4 and TRBJ1-2, with D perhaps TRBD1 (6 bases). The CDR3 sequence is 11 residues long. Trimming removed 6 bases at V and 8 bases at J, with 10 bases between. CDR3 sequence reads: CASRGAGGYTF. The CDR3, as DNA: TGTGCCAGCAGGGGGGCAGGGGGCTACACCTTC.

V is TRBV10-3 and J is TRBJ1-1; TRBD1 agrees at 7 bases. The V and J ends lost 10 bases and 4 bases, in that order; junction bases with no gene match: 12. Germline CDR1 is ENHRY and CDR2 is SYGVKD. The CDR3 contains 14 residues. CDR3 residues: CATSQGTRGTEAFF. The CDR3 DNA reads TGTGCCACCTCACAGGGGACCCGGGGCACTGAAGCTTTCTTT.

This chain links TRBV5-1 with TRBJ2-7, with TRBD2 identical over 10 bases. J was trimmed by 1 base and V by 3 bases; bases with no gene match: 4. Germline values: CDR1 SGHRS, CDR2 YFSETQ. This CDR3 region has 15 residues. CDR3: CASSYVAGGSYEQYF. The CDR3 nucleotides are TGCGCCAGCAGCTACGTAGCGGGGGGATCCTACGAGCAGTACTTC.

This clonotype was seen many times. The chain couples TRBV20-1 to TRBJ1-2, with D unresolved. The CDR3 extends over 15 amino acids. CDR1 is DFQATT, CDR2 SNEGSKA, per germline (reference sequence). V lost 6 bases and J lost 7, with 24 bases in between. The CDR3 here is CSATREPNAGGGYTF. The CDR3 region has the DNA TGCAGTGCAACCCGGGAGCCCAATGCCGGTGGTGGCTACACCTTC.

The rearrangement uses TRBV4-2 and TRBJ2-1, with TRBD2 matching 8 bases. The length of the CDR3 is 19 residues. Germline CDR1 is LGHNA and CDR2 is YNFKEQ. Trimming at V came to 1 base and at J to 5 bases, leaving 16 bases not matched to a gene. The CDR3 nucleotides read TGTGCCAGCAGCCAAGGACGGGGGGGTGCGGGGAGGAAGGACAATGAGCAGTTCTTC. Protein product: CASSQGRGGAGRKDNEQFF.

The table lists this clonotype with many counts. The chain combines TRBV6-1 with TRBJ2-7; TRBD2 is a possible D gene (6 bases). There are 13 residues in the CDR3. CDR1 and CDR2 from the germline V gene are MNHNS and SASEGT. Deletions cut 6 bases from V and 2 bases from J, with 11 bases between. DNA for the CDR3: TGTGCCAGCAGCCCGGGAGCGGCCTACGAGCAGTACTTC. The encoded protein is CASSPGAAYEQYF.

The chain uses TRBV20-1 and TRBJ2-2; 7 bases line up with TRBD2. CDR3 size: 14 residues. Germline trimming cut 4 bases from V and 8 bases from J; bases unmatched to any gene: 10. From germline, CDR1 is DFQATT and CDR2 SNEGSKA (reference sequence). The CDR3 DNA reads as TGCAGTGCTAAAACGGGGGGAACGAGGGGGGAGCTGTTTTTT. Translating gives CSAKTGGTRGELFF.

The V call is TRBV20-1, the J call TRBJ2-1; D uncertain. Germline assignment: CDR1 DFQATT and CDR2 SNEGSKA (reference sequence). The CDR3 runs to 14 residues. V shed 6 bases and J shed 0 bases, with 12 bases lying between them. The CDR3 DNA reads TGCAGTGCATCTTTCGGAAGCTCCTACAATGAGCAGTTCTTC. It is translated as CSASFGSSYNEQFF.